This T cell receptor beta chain came from a study of blood T cell repertoires in COVID-19. Study information: Donors in the United States, Italy and Spain gave samples during acute or convalescent COVID-19.

The method was immunoSEQ multiplex PCR; TCRdb's version includes in-frame clones alone and lacks a portion of them. The table records a few hundred thousand clones, approximately 91% of them present only once. Germline V CDR1 and CDR2: MNHEY, SVGAGI. The CDR3 covers 13 residues. V dropped 2 bases and J dropped 7 bases, with 11 bases sitting between them. Participants had their cohort set by participant-reported clinical history. The receptor comes from a human donor in a cohort exposed to, infected with or recovered from COVID-19 (not recorded which). The donor label of this sample is uncertain. Sample: PBMCs or T cells enriched from blood (not recorded which). The chain recombines TRBV6-5 with TRBJ1-2, with D possibly being TRBD1 (5 bases). The CDR3 loop reads CASSYEGVGGYTF. The CDR3 region has the DNA TGTGCCAGCAGTTACGAAGGGGTAGGTGGCTACACCTTC.